This T cell receptor beta chain was captured by sequencing in a study of T cells after yellow fever vaccination. Study-wide results and caveats: The CD4 compartment and the CD8 compartment contained a small share of clonotypes in common. Abundant clonotypes from the bulk population could have been carried over as contaminants into FACS-sorted repertoires. Most clones from primary vaccination resurfaced after the booster (about 95% CD4, approximately 87% CD8). Peak timing came faster in the weaker secondary response, day 5 versus 15.

TCRdb processed the 5' RACE reads anew with MiXCR; each CDR3 protein has one entry. The sample has some 130,000 distinct CDR3 sequences; more than 6.5% are singletons. This CDR3 is built from 13 residues. Looked up from germline, CDR1 is ENHRY and CDR2 is SYGVKD. Trimming shortened V by 6 bases and J by 5 bases, and 11 bases separated the two germline ends. Many counts were recorded for this clonotype. Its antigen is currently unknown. The sequence was obtained from a man aged 25 to 45 who received the YFV17D yellow fever vaccine. The genes are TRBV10-3 and TRBJ2-1; D is uncertain. The source was CD4+ T cells sorted from PBMCs, collected 10 days after the yellow fever booster vaccination. CDR3 coding DNA: TGTGCCATCAGCCCGCGAGACGACAATGAGCAGTTCTTC. Translation gives CAISPRDDNEQFF.